This T cell receptor beta chain originates from a study of blood T cells in healthy people across ages (dated by TCRdb to the mid-2010s). Context from the whole study: Template switching captured roughly one uniquely barcoded TCR beta cDNA molecule per two T cells in model experiments. Donors were grouped into four age groups: young (average 16 years), middle-aged (roughly 38), aged (roughly 67) and long-lived (less than 85). To avoid experimental bias, donors of different ages were distributed randomly across sequencing lanes. The study measured age-related changes in TCR beta repertoire diversity using deep sequencing normalized with unique cDNA molecular identifiers. Using the same blood draw, the study looked at two additional independent replicas of 1 million unique cDNA reads for two donors, one aged 18 to 30 and the other aged 80 or older. The paper as a whole reports these results and caveats: Estimates of total diversity based on one million sequenced T cells were considered lower bounds and underestimates. There was a strong correlation between observed TCR beta diversity and the percentage of naive T cells measured by flow cytometry. Since profiling was done on bulk unsorted PBMCs, naive and antigen-experienced compartments could not be conclusively compared. Donor CMV infection status was unknown, potentially confounding age-related changes in expanded clonotypes. Compared with the aged group, the long-lived group had more naive CD4+ T cells, fewer expanded clones and increased TCR diversity, a pattern suggesting age selection. As age increased, observed TCR beta diversity per million T cells dropped in a roughly linear way, and a significant reduction was already evident by age around 41.

The library was generated by 5' RACE. TCRdb shows the sequencer as Illumina HiSeq 2500. A second PCR of roughly 7 to 11 cycles was performed with a sample-barcoded 5' primer and a J-beta primer mix. A template-switch 5' adaptor carrying 12 random nucleotides introduced a unique molecular identifier onto each TCR beta cDNA molecule. Each sample yielded at least 2.5 million CDR3-containing paired-end reads. First-strand cDNA synthesis was performed from all RNA using the Mint cDNA synthesis kit, with priming by a TRBC-specific oligonucleotide. After uracil-DNA glycosylase treatment, a first 18-cycle PCR used universal primers M1SS and BC2_uni_R on all cDNA. As for the authors' bioinformatics: For normalization, 1 million high-quality reads were randomly selected from each sample, with every read carrying a distinct molecular identifier. Instead of being binned into consensus sequences, reads that shared molecular identifiers were thrown out. MiTCR, run with a Q25 quality threshold and the strictest error-elimination algorithm, handled CDR3 identification, clonotype clustering and error correction. A nonparametric unseen species model with Euler transformation was used to estimate a lower bound on total TCR beta diversity. TCRdb cleaned the public reads at Q25 with fastp, built clones with MiXCR and kept in-frame beta chains. Duplicate CDR3 protein sequences are folded into a single record with the most common DNA and genes. In this record, the V and J calls reflect TCRdb's handling and not the investigators' own analysis. A total of fewer than 950,000 distinct CDR3 sequences appear in this sample, around 36% of them only once. Of the sample, approximately 12% is held by the ten largest clones.

Systemically healthy Caucasian individuals from Russia, some 36 in total and aged roughly 6 to 90 years, were included as donors. Each donor gave approximately 10 milliliters of peripheral blood, collected into EDTA-treated Vacutainer tubes. Ficoll-Paque density-gradient centrifugation was used to isolate PBMCs, with at least 6 million per sample. Trizol reagent was used to extract total RNA from PBMCs, with at least 6 micrograms per sample. For every donor, an aliquot of PBMCs went through flow cytometry to measure the percentages of naive CD45RAhigh/CD27high T cells. V lost 1 base and J lost 15 bases; the stretch between them is 17 bases long. Per the germline V gene, SGHDT is the CDR1 and YYEEEE is the CDR2. The CDR3 has 13 amino acids, counting the end cysteine and phenylalanine. The CDR3 DNA has 39 bases and is translated from base 1. On this clonotype: Its antigen is currently not known. Per-base qualities were not stored, and no clone one base away is much larger.

Here the chain combines TRBV5-6 and TRBJ2-1; the D match is possibly TRBD1 or TRBD2, with 5 bases aligned in each. The receptor's source is a man aged 18 to 30 in good health. The material sequenced was blood. The nucleotides read TGTGCCAGCAGCTTGTCAGGGAGCGTCAAAACGTTCTTC. Its translation is CASSLSGSVKTFF.